A single sample gave rise to the 29 T cell receptor beta chains below, sequenced in a study of blood T cells in healthy people across ages. A second PCR, run for about 6 to 11 cycles, used a sample-barcoded 5' primer plus a J-beta primer mix. TCRdb reprocessed the 5' RACE reads via MiXCR and lists one record per CDR3 protein. The table records roughly 640,000 distinct CDR3 sequences, roughly 30% of them present only once. The sequenced material came from blood. The receptors shown here come from a woman older than 75 in good health.

This clonotype was recorded many times. The V and J genes are TRBV6-5 and TRBJ2-1; TRBD2 agrees at 10 bases. The V gene's germline CDR1 is MNHEY and CDR2 SVGAGI. The CDR3 is 14 residues long. The V segment lost 6 bases and the J segment 13 bases; nucleotides outside the gene matches: 12. In DNA form, the CDR3 reads TGTGCCAGCAGCTCGGGACTAGCGATAAGGGGACAGTTCTTC. It codes for CASSSGLAIRGQFF.

There are many counts of this clonotype. This chain links TRBV20-1 with TRBJ2-5, with TRBD1 as a possible D gene (7 bases). In germline, CDR1 is DFQATT, CDR2 SNEGSKA (reference sequence). V lost 6 bases to trimming and J lost 0 bases, with 23 bases between them. There are 17 residues in the CDR3. CDR3 bases: TGCAGTGCCCCCAGGGGGGTAGGGCGATTCTACCAAGAGACCCAGTACTTC. Translating gives CSAPRGVGRFYQETQYF.

Concerning this clonotype itself: With a much larger clone just one base away, this may be a read error. V usage is TRBV29-1 and J usage is TRBJ2-1; TRBD2 agrees at 12 bases. The DNA matches TRBJ2-7 better at its end, which makes the J call doubtful. Germline V lookup: CDR1 SQVTM, CDR2 ANQGSEA. The CDR3 length is 15 residues. The CDR3 here is CSASGGAPSYNEQYF. CDR3 in DNA: TGCAGCGCTAGCGGGGGGGCACCCTCCTACAATGAGCAGTACTTC.

This clonotype was detected only once. One base away lies a much larger clone, so this may be a sequencing read error. The chain has TRBV19 and TRBJ2-7; D is possibly TRBD2 (6 bases). CDR3 length equals 13 residues. Trimming took 8 bases from V and 7 from J, leaving 18 bases between them. Looked up from germline, CDR1 is LNHDA and CDR2 is SQIVND (reference sequence). In DNA form, the CDR3 reads TGTGCCAGTGTAGCGGAGGGCGGCAATGAGCAGTACTTC. Protein sequence: CASVAEGGNEQYF.

This clonotype was counted many times. This sequence joins TRBV20-1 and TRBJ2-1, with D tentatively TRBD2 (5 bases). The CDR3 covers 15 residues. With 3 bases removed from V and 3 bases from J, the gap between germline ends came to 15 bases. Germline V gene data show CDR1 as DFQATT and CDR2 as SNEGSKA (reference sequence). CDR3 protein: CSASPIGGHYNEQFF. CDR3 nucleotide sequence: TGCAGTGCTAGTCCAATAGGAGGTCACTACAATGAGCAGTTCTTC.

This clonotype was seen repeatedly, ten times or more. V and J are TRBV7-9 and TRBJ2-4; possible D gene TRBD2, 5 bases. Trimming took off 5 bases at V and 0 bases at J, with 11 bases between the two ends. The germline CDR1 and CDR2 sequences are SEHNR and FQNEAQ (reference sequence). The CDR3 is 15 amino acids. This CDR3 is CASSPSGRAKNIQYF. As DNA, the CDR3 is TGTGCCAGCAGCCCCTCGGGGAGAGCCAAAAACATTCAGTACTTC.

This clonotype was observed many times. CDR3 protein: CASSQERGDDEQFF. The CDR3 DNA reads as TGTGCCAGCAGCCAAGAACGAGGGGACGATGAGCAGTTCTTC. This chain links TRBV3-1 with TRBJ2-1; D is tentatively TRBD1 or TRBD2 (5 bases each). From germline, CDR1 is LGHDT and CDR2 YNNKEL (reference sequence). The ends were cut back, 0 bases at V and 8 bases at J, with 11 bases in the middle. This CDR3 spans 14 amino acids.

The chain uses TRBV20-1 and TRBJ2-1, with D hard to call. Germline V gene data show CDR1 as DFQATT and CDR2 as SNEGSKA (reference sequence). The V gene lost 5 bases and the J gene lost 4 bases, with 12 bases spanning the gap. The CDR3 has 13 residues. The CDR3, as DNA: TGCAGTGCTGGACCCCCCGGGTACAATGAGCAGTTCTTC. This gives the protein CSAGPPGYNEQFF.

This clonotype was observed a single time. This may be a read error, as it is one base from a much larger clone. The rearrangement joins TRBV6-6 to TRBJ2-7; 11 nucleotides line up with TRBD1. The CDR3 is made up of 13 amino acids. The V gene's germline CDR1 is MNHNY and CDR2 SVGAGI (reference sequence). CDR3 in amino acids: CAAGQGATKFKDF. The CDR3 DNA reads as TGTGCCGCCGGACAGGGGGCGACCAAATTTAAGGACTTC.

The chain couples TRBV7-2 to TRBJ2-1; 14 bases match TRBD2. This CDR3 has 15 residues. Germline values: CDR1 SGHTA, CDR2 FQGNSA. V shed 2 bases, J shed 8 bases, and the junction held 2 bases outside the gene matches. This chain's CDR3 is CASSLRLAGGHEQFF. The CDR3 DNA follows: TGTGCCAGCAGCTTAAGACTAGCGGGGGGGCATGAGCAGTTCTTC.

Points on this clonotype: A much larger clone differs by one base, so this may be a read error. The chain employs TRBV7-2 and TRBJ2-1; D ambiguous. V dropped 1 base and J dropped 9 bases, with 13 bases sitting between them. Germline V gives CDR1 SGHTA, CDR2 FQGNSA. CDR3 length equals 14 residues. CDR3 nucleotide sequence: TGTGCCAGCAGCTTAGTTGGCGGAATGGCTGAGCAGTTCTTC. Amino acid sequence: CASSLVGGMAEQFF.

This clonotype was seen many times. J is TRBJ1-5 and V is TRBV6-1; D is possibly TRBD1 (5 bases). V lost 3 bases, J lost 1 base, and 7 bases lay in between. Germline CDR1 MNHNS, CDR2 SASEGT. CDR3 length: 14 residues. CDR3: CASSEGQSNQPQHF. The CDR3 bases are TGTGCCAGCAGTGAGGGGCAGAGCAATCAGCCCCAGCATTTT.

The chain uses TRBV12-3 or TRBV12-4 and TRBJ1-2; perhaps TRBD1 as D (6 bases). The CDR3 contains 16 residues. Deletions cut 7 bases from V and 8 bases from J, with 26 bases between. The CDR3 spells CASTIRVIGTPHGYTF. The CDR3 DNA sequence: TGTGCCAGCACCATCAGAGTAATCGGGACACCTCACGGCTACACCTTC.

In this sample, this clonotype turned up many times. This chain joins TRBV18 and TRBJ1-5; tentatively, D is TRBD1 (6 bases). V was cut by 0 bases and J by 1 base, with 10 bases left in between. The CDR3 spans 16 residues. Germline V gene data show CDR1 as KGHSH and CDR2 as LQKENI. The CDR3 reads CASSPPGGLSNQPQHF. DNA of the CDR3: TGTGCCAGCTCACCACCGGGGGGCCTAAGCAATCAGCCCCAGCATTTT. Based on the CDR3 plus reference TRBV18 and TRBJ1-5, the full variable domain is NAGVMQNPRHLVRRRGQEARLRCSPMKGHSHVYWYRQLPEEGLKFMVYLQKENIIDESGMPKERFSAEFPKEGPSILRIQQVVRGDSAAYFCASSPPGGLSNQPQHFGDGTRLSIL.

The rearrangement joins TRBV7-3 to TRBJ1-2; D not certain. This CDR3 has 13 amino acids. V lost 2 bases to trimming and J lost 14 bases, with 18 bases between them. Germline V gene lookup returns CDR1 SGHTA and CDR2 FQGTGA. CDR3 sequence: CASSLSGRGRKTF. The CDR3 DNA reads TGTGCCAGCAGCTTATCGGGTCGAGGAAGAAAAACCTTC.

This clonotype appeared a few times. The chain is built from TRBV4-2 and TRBJ2-5; TRBD1 aligns across 7 bases. CDR1 and CDR2 from the germline V gene are LGHNA and YNFKEQ. The CDR3 runs to 15 residues. The trim removed 0 bases at V and 11 bases at J, leaving 12 bases unmatched. This chain's CDR3 is CASSQERGPYNEQYF. Here the CDR3 DNA reads TGTGCCAGCAGCCAAGAAAGGGGGCCGTACAATGAGCAGTACTTC.

The J gene is TRBJ1-5, the V gene TRBV7-2, with D perhaps matching TRBD1 (5 bases). The CDR3 is 14 amino acids. CDR1 is SGHTA and CDR2 is FQGNSA in the germline V gene. The germline V and J ends were trimmed by 4 bases and 3 bases, with 10 bases remaining between them. The CDR3 nucleotides are TGTGCCAGCAGCTCGGGGCTGGCCAATCAGCCCCAGCATTTT. This sequence encodes CASSSGLANQPQHF.

On this clonotype itself: One base away lies a much larger clone, so this may be a sequencing read error. The chain links TRBV7-9 to TRBJ2-5; tentatively, D is TRBD2 (5 bases). This CDR3 contains 13 residues. The V gene's germline CDR1 is SEHNR and CDR2 FQNEAQ (reference sequence). Deletions cut 1 base from V and 9 bases from J, with 12 bases between. CDR3 coding DNA: TGTGCCAGCAGCTTAGTAGGGTTGGAGGCCCAGTACTTC. Its protein product is CASSLVGLEAQYF.

Regarding this clonotype: One base away lies a much larger clone, so this may be a sequencing read error. This rearrangement joins TRBV7-9 to TRBJ2-5, with 15 nucleotides matching TRBD2. This CDR3 comprises 18 residues. Germline CDR1 SEHNR, CDR2 FQNEAQ (reference sequence). CDR3 DNA: TGTGCCAGCAACTTAGGGGGACTAGCGGGGGGCCGACAAGAGACCCAGTACTTC. It translates to CASNLGGLAGGRQETQYF.

In its sample, this clonotype was seen many times. V and J are TRBV7-8 and TRBJ1-5; 7 bases map to TRBD1. Germline CDR1 is SGHVS and CDR2 is FQNEAQ. The CDR3 is 14 residues long. The V and J ends lost 5 bases and 5 bases, in that order; junction bases with no gene match: 6. CDR3 loop: CASSPYDRDQPQHF. DNA of the CDR3: TGTGCCAGCAGCCCTTATGACAGGGATCAGCCCCAGCATTTT.

In its sample, this clonotype was seen a few times. The chain carries TRBV18 and TRBJ2-5; the D is unclear. V lost 1 base and J 1 base, leaving 10 bases between the germline ends. CDR3 length: 15 residues. Germline CDR1 reads KGHSH; CDR2 reads LQKENI. CDR3 sequence reads: CASSPRGSAQETQYF. Here the CDR3 DNA reads TGTGCCAGCTCACCACGGGGAAGCGCCCAAGAGACCCAGTACTTC.

This clonotype was picked up many times. In DNA form, the CDR3 reads TGTGCCAGCAGCTCCACTCCAGGTCCCGTGAGCTACGAGCAGTACTTC. Amino acid sequence: CASSSTPGPVSYEQYF. The rearrangement uses TRBV7-8 and TRBJ2-7; the D is unclear. V was shortened by 4 bases and J by 3 bases, with 19 bases between the two germline ends. Per germline, CDR1 SGHVS and CDR2 FQNEAQ. This CDR3 is built from 16 residues.

In this sample, this clonotype turned up many times. The rearrangement links TRBV27 to TRBJ2-7, with 7 bases that match TRBD1. Germline V gives CDR1 MNHEY, CDR2 SMNVEV (reference sequence). This CDR3 comprises 15 residues. With 5 bases clipped from V and 3 bases from J, the junction kept 10 bases outside the gene matches. The CDR3 loop reads CASSMAGTAHYEQYF. The CDR3 DNA is TGTGCCAGCAGTATGGCCGGGACAGCACACTACGAGCAGTACTTC.

This clonotype has ten or more counts. The V call is TRBV9, the J call TRBJ2-6, with D perhaps matching TRBD1 (7 bases). Germline V gene lookup returns CDR1 SGDLS and CDR2 YYNGEE. This CDR3 is built from 18 residues. Trimming took 6 bases from V and 0 from J, leaving 19 bases between them. This CDR3 is CASTQGGSPFSGANVLTF. The CDR3, as DNA: TGTGCCAGCACCCAGGGGGGCAGTCCATTCTCTGGGGCCAACGTCCTGACTTTC.

Ten or more counts support this clonotype. This sequence joins TRBV5-1 and TRBJ2-3, with a weak D call TRBD2 (5 bases). In germline, CDR1 is SGHRS, CDR2 YFSETQ. The CDR3 totals 14 residues. Between the trimmed V and J ends, which lost 0 bases and 1 base, there was a span of 6 bases. CDR3 DNA sequence: TGCGCCAGCAGCTTGGATAGCGGCACAGATACGCAGTATTTT. Its translation is CASSLDSGTDTQYF.

The V call is TRBV5-1, the J call TRBJ2-2; D not certain. V dropped 2 bases and J dropped 1 base, with 3 bases sitting between them. Germline loops: CDR1 SGHRS, CDR2 YFSETQ. CDR3 size: 13 residues. For the CDR3, the DNA is TGCGCCAGCAGCTTCCTGAACACCGGGGAGCTGTTTTTT. Translated, it gives CASSFLNTGELFF. Combining the CDR3 with reference TRBV5-1 and TRBJ2-2 gives the whole variable domain KAGVTQTPRYLIKTRGQQVTLSCSPISGHRSVSWYQQTPGQGLQFLFEYFSETQRNKGNFPGRFSGRQFSNSRSEMNVSTLELGDSALYLCASSFLNTGELFFGEGSRLTVL.

This clonotype was recorded at least ten times. The V gene is TRBV27, the J gene TRBJ2-7; 7 nucleotides align to TRBD1. The V gene's germline CDR1 is MNHEY and CDR2 SMNVEV (reference sequence). The ends lost 4 bases at V and 3 bases at J; junction bases unmatched: 9. This CDR3 region has 15 residues. The CDR3 spells CASSSTGSVHYEQYF. CDR3 in DNA: TGTGCCAGCAGTTCGACAGGGAGCGTGCACTACGAGCAGTACTTC.

The rearrangement links TRBV12-3 or TRBV12-4 to TRBJ1-2; D might be TRBD1 (6 bases). This CDR3 is 14 amino acids long. V was trimmed by 6 bases and J by 0 bases, leaving 11 bases between them. CDR3 region: CASRTGHANYGYTF. CDR3 nucleotide sequence: TGTGCCAGCAGGACGGGACACGCTAACTATGGCTACACCTTC.

This clonotype was seen ten or more times. The gene calls are TRBV28 and TRBJ2-4; D possibly matches TRBD1 or TRBD2 (5 bases each). Trimming took off 4 bases at V and 6 bases at J, with 16 bases between the two ends. Germline CDR1 and CDR2: MDHEN and SYDVKM. The CDR3 runs to 15 residues. CDR3 nucleotides: TGTGCCAGCAGTTCGGCCGGCAGGGACCTAAACATTCAGTACTTC. Encoded protein: CASSSAGRDLNIQYF.